This TCR beta chain emerged from a study of T cell responses to AZD1222 COVID-19 vaccine. Notes on this clone: Antigen: not known.

Study conclusions and caveats: At baseline, just five to seven AZD1222 recipients tested seropositive. Reportedly, nearly half of unique spike TCRs recognized epitopes outside B.1.351/B.1.1.7 mutations. There were mostly white British donors and more females than males, and clonal diversity was possibly underestimated.

The method was immunoSEQ multiplex PCR; TCRdb's version includes in-frame clones alone and lacks a portion of them. The sample lists about 100,000 clones, about 86% occurring once. Losses at the gene ends were 0 bases for V and 2 bases for J; bases not matched to a gene: 5. The CDR3 spans 15 residues. Germline V gene sequence: CDR1 SGDLS, CDR2 YYNGEE. The material was peripheral blood, obtained on day 0 of AZD1222 vaccination. This TCR was sampled from an adult in good health. The gene calls are TRBV9 and TRBJ2-7; 7 positions agree with TRBD2. CDR3 residues: CASSVESSGTYEQYF. CDR3 bases: TGTGCCAGCAGCGTAGAGTCTAGCGGAACCTACGAGCAGTACTTC.